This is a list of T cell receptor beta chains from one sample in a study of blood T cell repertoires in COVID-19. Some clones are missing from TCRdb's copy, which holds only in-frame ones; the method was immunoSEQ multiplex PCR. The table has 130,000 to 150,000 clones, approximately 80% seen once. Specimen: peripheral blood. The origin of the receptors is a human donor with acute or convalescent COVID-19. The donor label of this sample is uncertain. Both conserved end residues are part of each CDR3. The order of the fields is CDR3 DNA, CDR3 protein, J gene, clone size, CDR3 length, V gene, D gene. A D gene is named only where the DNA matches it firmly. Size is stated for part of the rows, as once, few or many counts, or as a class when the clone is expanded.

TGTGCCAGCAGTTCCCGAGGTAGTGAGTACTTC CASSSRGSEYF TRBJ2-7 - 11 TRBV2 -
TGTGCCAGCACCGTTGGGACAGGGGGCCCAGATACGCAGTATTTT CASTVGTGGPDTQYF TRBJ2-3 - 15 TRBV28 TRBD1
TGTGCCAGCAGTGGGACAGGGGTCGGGGAGACCCAGTACTTC CASSGTGVGETQYF TRBJ2-5 - 14 TRBV27 TRBD1
TGTGCCAGCAGTTCTTGGACTGAAAGGGATACGCAGTATTTT CASSSWTERDTQYF TRBJ2-3 - 14 TRBV6-5 -
TGTGCCACTTCGACTAGCGGGGAGGGCACAGATACGCAGTATTTT CATSTSGEGTDTQYF TRBJ2-3 - 15 TRBV24-1 TRBD2
TGTGCCAGCAGTGTAAACAGGGGGGAGACCCAGTACTTC CASSVNRGETQYF TRBJ2-5 - 13 TRBV2 TRBD1
TGCGCCAGCAGCCAAGAGGTTGGGCGAAGCTCCTATAATTCACCCCTCCACTTT CASSQEVGRSSYNSPLHF TRBJ1-6 - 18 TRBV4-1 -
TGCAGCGTTGAATATATATCCGGGGAATACAATGAGCAGTTCTTC CSVEYISGEYNEQFF TRBJ2-1 - 15 TRBV29-1 -
TGTGCCAGCAGTTTTGTAACCGGGGAGCTGTTTTTT CASSFVTGELFF TRBJ2-2 - 12 TRBV12-3/TRBV12-4 -
TGTGCCAGCAGCATGACAGGGGGCTTGAGCTACGAGCAGTACTTC CASSMTGGLSYEQYF TRBJ2-7 - 15 TRBV5-4 TRBD1
TGTGCCAGCATCTTTGCTACGAGAACTGAAGCTTTCTTT CASIFATRTEAFF TRBJ1-1 - 13 TRBV2 -
TGTGCCAGCAGCCCGGGACAGGGAAAGACTCAGCCCCAGCATTTT CASSPGQGKTQPQHF TRBJ1-5 - 15 TRBV7-2 TRBD1
TGTGCCAGTAGTACCCCCGGGACAGGGGGCTATGGCTACACCTTC CASSTPGTGGYGYTF TRBJ1-2 - 15 TRBV19 TRBD1
TGTGCCAGCTCACCAGGGAGCCTAGCTAACTATGGCTACACCTTC CASSPGSLANYGYTF TRBJ1-2 - 15 TRBV18 -
TGTGCCAGTAGTATAGGACAGGGGGGAACAGATACGCAGTATTTT CASSIGQGGTDTQYF TRBJ2-3 - 15 TRBV19 TRBD1
TGTGCCAGCAGTTCACGACAGGGGGTGAACACTGAAGCTTTCTTT CASSSRQGVNTEAFF TRBJ1-1 - 15 TRBV6-6 TRBD1
TGCGCCAGCAGCTTGGCCATAGCGGGGATGAACACTGAAGCTTTCTTT CASSLAIAGMNTEAFF TRBJ1-1 - 16 TRBV5-1 -
TGTGCCAGCAGCCCCCCTGGACTAGCGGGGGCCGGGGCCAACGTCCTGACTTTC CASSPPGLAGAGANVLTF TRBJ2-6 - 18 TRBV7-9 TRBD2
TGTGCCAGTAGTATTAAGGGGGCCTCTGGAAACACCATATATTTT CASSIKGASGNTIYF TRBJ1-3 - 15 TRBV19 TRBD1
TGTGCCAGTAGTACGACAGCTACCACTAACTATGGCTACACCTTC CASSTTATTNYGYTF TRBJ1-2 - 15 TRBV19 -
TGTGCCAGCAGTGCCCTCGGGGCTAGCGGGGGGTTTATCTCCTACAATGAGCAGTTCTTC CASSALGASGGFISYNEQFF TRBJ2-1 - 20 TRBV6-1 TRBD2
TGTGCCAGCAGTGAGGTAACATCTGAAGCTTTCTTT CASSEVTSEAFF TRBJ1-1 - 12 TRBV6-1 -
TGTGCCAGCAGCTTACGCGCGGATGAAAAACTGTTTTTT CASSLRADEKLFF TRBJ1-4 - 13 TRBV7-9 -
TGTGCCAGCAGTACGAGACAGGGTAGCACAGATACGCAGTATTTT CASSTRQGSTDTQYF TRBJ2-3 - 15 TRBV6-5 TRBD1
TGCGCCAGCAGCGCAAACAGGGGCGAAAACACCATATATTTT CASSANRGENTIYF TRBJ1-3 - 14 TRBV4-1 TRBD1
TGCAGCGTTGAGGCCCCTAGGGGGGGCCCGGGGACTGAAGCTTTCTTT CSVEAPRGGPGTEAFF TRBJ1-1 - 16 TRBV29-1 -
TGTGCCAGCAGAGGACAGGGCCGGTATGGCTACACCTTC CASRGQGRYGYTF TRBJ1-2 - 13 TRBV28 TRBD1
TGTGCCAGCACCCAGGGGGCGGATGGCTACACCTTC CASTQGADGYTF TRBJ1-2 - 12 TRBV6-5 TRBD1
TGTGCCAGCAGCCGACTCGATAATGAGCAGTTCTTC CASSRLDNEQFF TRBJ2-1 - 12 TRBV9 -
TGCGCCAGCAGCCAAGATGGCCTAGACAGTGAGCAGTTCTTC CASSQDGLDSEQFF TRBJ2-1 - 14 TRBV4-1 -
TGCGCCAGCAGCTTGTCAGGCCCCGACACCGGGGAGCTGTTTTTT CASSLSGPDTGELFF TRBJ2-2 - 15 TRBV5-1 -
TGTGCCAGCAGCCGTCGGGACAGCTATGGCTACACCTTC CASSRRDSYGYTF TRBJ1-2 - 13 TRBV27 TRBD1
TGCGCCAGCAGCAACGGACAGGGTTACACTGAAGCTTTCTTT CASSNGQGYTEAFF TRBJ1-1 - 14 TRBV5-1 TRBD1
TGTGCCACCAGTGACCCCGGGACAGGGGTCAATCAGCCCCAGCATTTT CATSDPGTGVNQPQHF TRBJ1-5 many 16 TRBV24-1 TRBD1
TGTGCCAGCAGTGGAGACAGGGGAAACTCTGGAAACACCATATATTTT CASSGDRGNSGNTIYF TRBJ1-3 - 16 TRBV2 TRBD1
TGTGCCAGCAGCTTAAGGCGGGGGGCCCCAGGGGAGCTGTTTTTT CASSLRRGAPGELFF TRBJ2-2 - 15 TRBV7-2 TRBD2
TGTGCCAGCAGTGAAAATACAGCTTATCAGCCCCAGCATTTT CASSENTAYQPQHF TRBJ1-5 once 14 TRBV2 -
TGTGCCAGCAGCTTAGATTGGCGGAGCGGGGAGCTGTTTTTT CASSLDWRSGELFF TRBJ2-2 - 14 TRBV11-2 -
TGTGCCAGCCGGGGGTCGGGACGTGGAAACACCATATATTTT CASRGSGRGNTIYF TRBJ1-3 - 14 TRBV6-5 -
TGCAGCGTTGGGGCTCGTGGGGGGAGGGAGACCCAGTACTTC CSVGARGGRETQYF TRBJ2-5 - 14 TRBV29-1 -
TGTGCCTGGAGTAAACCCAGGGGATTTAGGACAGATACGCAGTATTTT CAWSKPRGFRTDTQYF TRBJ2-3 - 16 TRBV30 -
TGTGCCAGCCGGGCCCAGGGGAGTCAGCCCCAGCATTTT CASRAQGSQPQHF TRBJ1-5 - 13 TRBV2 -
TGTGCCAGCAGCTTCCGGGACAGGAGATCGGGCGGCTACACCTTC CASSFRDRRSGGYTF TRBJ1-2 few 15 TRBV7-2 TRBD1
TGTGCCAGCAGTGAGGATAAGGGTCTAGCGCCAGATACGCAGTATTTT CASSEDKGLAPDTQYF TRBJ2-3 - 16 TRBV6-4 -
TGTGCCAGCAGCGTAGATTCGTCCTACGAGCAGTACTTC CASSVDSSYEQYF TRBJ2-7 - 13 TRBV9 -
TGTGCCAGCAGGACAGGGAGGGAAGCTTTCTTT CASRTGREAFF TRBJ1-1 - 11 TRBV28 TRBD1
TGCGCCAGCAGCCAAGGATGGGGGGGGCGAAGGACTGAAGCTTTCTTT CASSQGWGGRRTEAFF TRBJ1-1 - 16 TRBV4-1 -
TGTGCCAGCAGTGAAGTTCTACAGGGGGCGATTTTGAGCTCCTATAATTCACCCCTCCACTTT CASSEVLQGAILSSYNSPLHF TRBJ1-6 - 21 TRBV6-1 TRBD1
TGTGCCAGCAGTGAAAGGAGGGTTCGGGTCTACCTTAACTATGGCTACACCTTC CASSERRVRVYLNYGYTF TRBJ1-2 - 18 TRBV2 -
TGCAGCGTTGAACGGCTCGGGGATGGCTACACCTTC CSVERLGDGYTF TRBJ1-2 - 12 TRBV29-1 -
TGTGCCAGCAGTCCTTCCTATCAGCCCCAGCATTTT CASSPSYQPQHF TRBJ1-5 - 12 TRBV6-5 -
TGTGCCAGCAGCTTGGGACTTAACTCTGGCTACACCTTC CASSLGLNSGYTF TRBJ1-2 - 13 TRBV5-6 -
TGTGCCAGCAGCCTCCGGGACAGTCATAATTCACCCCTCCACTTT CASSLRDSHNSPLHF TRBJ1-6 - 15 TRBV3-1/TRBV3-2 TRBD1
TGTGCCAGCTCACCAACAGGGGCCAATTCACCCCTCCACTTT CASSPTGANSPLHF TRBJ1-6 - 14 TRBV18 TRBD1
TGTGCCTGGAGCAGCCAAGAGACCCAGTACTTC CAWSSQETQYF TRBJ2-5 - 11 TRBV30 -